This T cell receptor (beta chain) was identified during a study of blood T cells in healthy people across ages. About the study: Roughly one uniquely barcoded beta molecule per two T cells was captured.

For the second PCR, which ran for 7 to 11 cycles, a sample-barcoded 5' primer and a J-beta primer mix were used. Every individual sample yielded 3 million or more paired-end reads (each containing CDR3). Using its own MiXCR run on the 5' RACE reads, TCRdb lists one record per CDR3 protein. Among roughly 500,000 distinct CDR3 sequences listed, 25% to 30% were seen once. Healthy Caucasian individuals from Russia aged about 6 to 90 served as donors. This clonotype has only a few counts. Germline assignment: CDR1 LGHNA and CDR2 YNFKEQ. V was pared by 1 base and J by 0 bases, with 6 bases of the junction left unmatched. This CDR3 spans 16 amino acids.

Source material: blood. This receptor was identified in a woman in her 70s in good health. This sequence joins TRBV4-2 and TRBJ2-7, with 7 nucleotides matching TRBD1. CDR3: CASSQAEGQNSYEQYF. DNA of the CDR3: TGTGCCAGCAGCCAAGCCGAGGGACAGAACTCCTACGAGCAGTACTTC.